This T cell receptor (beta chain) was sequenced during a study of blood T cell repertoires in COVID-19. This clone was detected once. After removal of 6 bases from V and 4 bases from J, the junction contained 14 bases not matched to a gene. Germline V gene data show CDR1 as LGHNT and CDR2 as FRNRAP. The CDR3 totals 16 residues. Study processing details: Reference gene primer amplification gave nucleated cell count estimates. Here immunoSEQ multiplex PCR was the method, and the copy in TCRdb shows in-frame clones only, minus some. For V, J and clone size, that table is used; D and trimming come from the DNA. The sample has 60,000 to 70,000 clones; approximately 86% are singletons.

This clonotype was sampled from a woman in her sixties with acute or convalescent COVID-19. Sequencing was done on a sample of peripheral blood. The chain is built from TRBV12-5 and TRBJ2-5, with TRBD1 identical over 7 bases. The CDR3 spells CASGAQQGNTRETQYF. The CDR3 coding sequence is TGTGCTAGTGGGGCCCAACAGGGGAATACGAGAGAGACCCAGTACTTC.